The 9 T cell receptor beta chains presented below share a single source sample, sequenced in a study of blood T cell repertoires in COVID-19. Some clones are missing from TCRdb's copy, which holds only in-frame ones; the method was immunoSEQ multiplex PCR. The data show roughly 260,000 clones, more than 70% seen once. The sequencing sample was made of peripheral blood. The source is a woman aged 18 to 35 with acute or convalescent COVID-19.

The V call is TRBV9, the J call TRBJ1-2; weak D call: TRBD1 (6 bases). Germline assignment: CDR1 SGDLS and CDR2 YYNGEE. The CDR3 sequence is 15 residues long. The V end lost 1 base, the J end lost 5 bases, and 15 bases lay between the germline ends. The CDR3 is CASSVMGQPTYGYTF. Here the CDR3 DNA reads TGTGCCAGCAGCGTAATGGGACAACCAACTTATGGCTACACCTTC.

The J gene is TRBJ2-7, the V gene TRBV5-6, with 9 bases fitting TRBD1. Germline lookup yields CDR1 SGHDT and CDR2 YYEEEE. V gave up 4 bases and J gave up 0 bases; unmatched junction bases: 2. CDR3 size: 14 residues. CDR3 DNA: TGTGCCAGCAGCAGGACAGGGGACTCCTACGAGCAGTACTTC. Its protein product is CASSRTGDSYEQYF.

The chain has TRBV28 and TRBJ2-5; 14 nucleotides align to TRBD2. This CDR3 spans 18 amino acids. The ends lost 0 bases at V and 5 bases at J; junction bases unmatched: 8. The germline CDR1 and CDR2 sequences are MDHEN and SYDVKM. The CDR3: CASSLWEGLAGDSETQYF. In DNA form, the CDR3 reads TGTGCCAGCAGTTTATGGGAGGGACTAGCGGGAGATTCTGAGACCCAGTACTTC.

The rearrangement joins TRBV28 to TRBJ2-7; TRBD2 matches at 8 bases. Germline V gene data show CDR1 as MDHEN and CDR2 as SYDVKM. The CDR3 extends over 17 amino acids. The V segment lost 5 bases and the J segment 4 bases; nucleotides outside the gene matches: 16. CDR3 loop: CASSPGLGDSWPYEQYF. CDR3 bases: TGTGCCAGCAGTCCGGGACTAGGGGATAGTTGGCCTTACGAGCAGTACTTC.

This clone occurred once. This chain connects TRBV19 to TRBJ1-2; a weak D match, TRBD1 (5 bases). The V gene's germline CDR1 is LNHDA and CDR2 SQIVND (reference sequence). Trimming took 8 bases from V and 2 from J, leaving 9 bases between them. The CDR3 has 12 residues. The CDR3 DNA is TGTGCCAGTCTACAGGAGAACTATGGCTACACCTTC. This codes for CASLQENYGYTF.

The chain links TRBV7-3 to TRBJ2-3; possible D gene TRBD1, 6 bases. Germline V gene lookup returns CDR1 SGHTA and CDR2 FQGTGA. The V end lost 7 bases, the J end lost 9 bases, and 14 bases lay between the germline ends. The CDR3 totals 12 residues. The CDR3 is CASTFGGGTQYF. The DNA for the CDR3 is TGTGCCAGCACGTTTGGGGGCGGCACGCAGTATTTT.

This clone was seen a single time. V gene TRBV5-1 combines with J gene TRBJ2-1; 7 bases match TRBD1. Germline CDR1 is SGHRS and CDR2 is YFSETQ. The CDR3 contains 16 residues. V gave up 0 bases and J gave up 3 bases; unmatched junction bases: 6. The CDR3 here is CASSLDTGVYYNEQFF. For the CDR3, the DNA is TGCGCCAGCAGCTTGGACACAGGGGTTTACTACAATGAGCAGTTCTTC.

This chain links TRBV7-9 with TRBJ1-6, with 10 nucleotides matching TRBD1. The CDR3 contains 15 residues. J was trimmed by 10 bases and V by 3 bases; bases with no gene match: 6. The germline V gene encodes CDR1 SEHNR and CDR2 FQNEAQ (reference sequence). The CDR3 sequence is CASSFGDRGSSPLHF. The CDR3 bases are TGTGCCAGCAGCTTTGGGGACAGGGGTTCGTCACCCCTCCACTTT.

The V call is TRBV23-1, the J call TRBJ2-5; 10 bases fit TRBD1. TRBV23-1 is placed among ORFs of uncertain function. CDR3 length: 20 residues. V dropped 4 bases and J dropped 1; count of bases not matched to a gene: 18. CDR3 in amino acids: CASSPPLVGTGVLGQETQYF. CDR3 sequence (DNA): TGCGCCAGCAGTCCCCCTCTTGTCGGGACAGGGGTACTGGGCCAAGAGACCCAGTACTTC.